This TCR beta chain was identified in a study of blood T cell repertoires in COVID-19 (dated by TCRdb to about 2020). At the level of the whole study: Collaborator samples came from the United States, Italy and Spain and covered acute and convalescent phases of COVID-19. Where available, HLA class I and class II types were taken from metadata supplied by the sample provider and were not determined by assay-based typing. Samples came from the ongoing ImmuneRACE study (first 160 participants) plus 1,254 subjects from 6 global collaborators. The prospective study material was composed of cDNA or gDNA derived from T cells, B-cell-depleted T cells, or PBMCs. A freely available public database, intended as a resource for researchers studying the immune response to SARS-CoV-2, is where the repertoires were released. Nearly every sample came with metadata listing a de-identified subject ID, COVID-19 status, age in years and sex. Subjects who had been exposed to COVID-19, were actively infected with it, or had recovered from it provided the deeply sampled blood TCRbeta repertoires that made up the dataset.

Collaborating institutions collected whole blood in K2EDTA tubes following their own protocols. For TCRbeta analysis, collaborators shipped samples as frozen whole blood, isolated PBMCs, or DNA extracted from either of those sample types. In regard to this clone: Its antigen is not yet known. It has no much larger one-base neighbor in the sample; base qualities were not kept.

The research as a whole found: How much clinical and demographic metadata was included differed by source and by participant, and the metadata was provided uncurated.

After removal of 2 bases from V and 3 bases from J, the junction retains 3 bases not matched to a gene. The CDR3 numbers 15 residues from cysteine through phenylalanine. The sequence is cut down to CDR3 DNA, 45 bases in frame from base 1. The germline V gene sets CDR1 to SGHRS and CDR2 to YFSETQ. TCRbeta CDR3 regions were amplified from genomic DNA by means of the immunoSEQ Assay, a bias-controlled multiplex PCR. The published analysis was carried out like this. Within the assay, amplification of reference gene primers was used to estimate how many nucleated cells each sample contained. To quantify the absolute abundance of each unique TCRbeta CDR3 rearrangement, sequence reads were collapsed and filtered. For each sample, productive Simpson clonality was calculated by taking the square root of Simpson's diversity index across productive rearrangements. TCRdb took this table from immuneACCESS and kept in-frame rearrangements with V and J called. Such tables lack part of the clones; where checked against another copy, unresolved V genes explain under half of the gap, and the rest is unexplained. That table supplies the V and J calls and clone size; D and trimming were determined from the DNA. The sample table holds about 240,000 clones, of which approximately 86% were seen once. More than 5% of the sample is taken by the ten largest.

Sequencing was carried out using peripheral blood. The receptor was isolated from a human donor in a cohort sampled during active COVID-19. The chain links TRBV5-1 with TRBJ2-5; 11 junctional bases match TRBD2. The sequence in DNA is TGCGCCAGCAGCTTATCGACTAGCGGGGAAGAGACCCAGTACTTC. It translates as CASSLSTSGEETQYF.